A single sample is the source of the 7 T cell receptor beta chains below, sequenced in a study of cytomegalovirus exposure and HLA in healthy donors. The PCR was carried out with 60 Vbeta primers and 13 Jbeta primers. Some clones are missing from TCRdb's copy, which holds only in-frame ones; the method was immunoSEQ multiplex PCR. Counted here are about 150,000 clones, roughly 80% occurring once; the ten biggest clones make up roughly 6.7%. Sample: PBMCs. The receptors shown here come from a woman aged 40 to 50 in good health and CMV-seropositive.

This rearrangement joins TRBV27 to TRBJ2-1, with TRBD1 identical over 10 bases. The CDR3 loop spans 15 amino acids. The J segment lost 6 bases and the V segment lost 6 bases, leaving 8 bases of the junction unmatched. In germline, CDR1 is MNHEY, CDR2 SMNVEV (reference sequence). The CDR3 coding sequence is TGTGCCAGCAGCCACGGGACAGGGGTCGGCAATGAGCAGTTCTTC. This sequence encodes CASSHGTGVGNEQFF.

The J gene is TRBJ1-5, the V gene TRBV19; possibly TRBD1 for D (5 bases). There are 14 residues in the CDR3. In germline, CDR1 is LNHDA, CDR2 SQIVND (reference sequence). With 10 bases removed from V and 7 bases from J, the gap between germline ends came to 20 bases. In DNA, the CDR3 is TGTGCCAAGATAATGGGGGGTCTGGACCAGCCCCAGCATTTT. Amino acid sequence: CAKIMGGLDQPQHF.

This chain links TRBV2 with TRBJ2-7, with 7 positions matching TRBD2. The CDR3 extends over 13 amino acids. After removal of 6 bases from V and 2 bases from J, the junction contained 4 bases not matched to a gene. Germline lookup yields CDR1 SNHLY and CDR2 FYNNEI. The CDR3 coding sequence is TGTGCCAGCAGGAACGGGGGGACCTACGAGCAGTACTTC. The encoded protein is CASRNGGTYEQYF.

V is TRBV2 and J is TRBJ2-2; TRBD2 might be the D (6 bases). This CDR3 comprises 14 residues. Per the germline V gene, CDR1 is SNHLY and CDR2 is FYNNEI. The V end lost 8 bases, the J end lost 3 bases, and 13 bases lay between the germline ends. CDR3 DNA sequence: TGTGCCAGCGGCGGGAACCAATACACCGGGGAGCTGTTTTTT. It translates to CASGGNQYTGELFF.

The chain joins TRBV5-1 to TRBJ2-2, with 10 bases identical to TRBD1. From germline, CDR1 is SGHRS and CDR2 YFSETQ. V trimming: 3 bases; J trimming: 7 bases; junction bases outside the gene matches: 6. This CDR3 has 15 residues. The CDR3 loop is CASSSRTGGDGELFF. CDR3 DNA: TGCGCCAGCAGCTCGCGGACAGGGGGGGACGGGGAGCTGTTTTTT.

The J gene is TRBJ1-2, the V gene TRBV9; 8 bases fit TRBD1. The V gene's germline CDR1 is SGDLS and CDR2 YYNGEE. Trimming at V came to 2 bases and at J to 4 bases, leaving 4 bases not matched to a gene. The CDR3 consists of 14 residues. The CDR3 here is CASSVSGGLYGYTF. DNA of the CDR3: TGTGCCAGCAGCGTTTCAGGGGGCCTCTATGGCTACACCTTC.

V usage is TRBV6-6 and J usage is TRBJ1-2, with D perhaps matching TRBD1 (5 bases). The V end was cut by 4 bases, the J end by 2 bases, with 14 bases between. This CDR3 contains 15 residues. From germline, CDR1 is MNHNY and CDR2 SVGAGI (reference sequence). In DNA, the CDR3 is TGTGCCAGCAGTTCACGTGGGGGGGGGAACTATGGCTACACCTTC. Translating it yields CASSSRGGGNYGYTF.